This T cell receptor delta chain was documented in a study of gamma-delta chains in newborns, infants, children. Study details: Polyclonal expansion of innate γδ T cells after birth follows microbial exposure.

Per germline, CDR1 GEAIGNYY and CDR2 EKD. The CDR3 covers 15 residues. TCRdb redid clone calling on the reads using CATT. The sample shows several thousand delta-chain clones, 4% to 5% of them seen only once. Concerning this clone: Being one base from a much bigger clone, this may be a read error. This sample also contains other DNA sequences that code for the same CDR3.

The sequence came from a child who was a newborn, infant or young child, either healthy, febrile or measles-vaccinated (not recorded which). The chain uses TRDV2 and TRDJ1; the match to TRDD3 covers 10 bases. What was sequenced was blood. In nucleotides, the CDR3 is TGCGCCTGTGACACGCTGGGGGATAAGGGCGATAAACTCATCTTT. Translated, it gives CACDTLGDKGDKLIF.